This TCR beta chain was recovered during a study of blood T cells in healthy people across ages. Alongside a J-beta primer mix, a sample-barcoded 5' primer served in a second PCR lasting roughly 7 to 11 cycles. TCRdb recomputed calls from the 5' RACE reads with MiXCR, one row per CDR3 protein. The sample yields around 970,000 distinct CDR3 sequences, about 51% seen once. The draw of peripheral blood yielded roughly 9.4 milliliters from each donor. This receptor was obtained from a woman aged 60-70 years in good health. Specimen: blood.

CDR3 region: CASSVAGSGRGLYNEQYF. In DNA form, the CDR3 reads TGTGCCAGCAGCGTAGCGGGGAGCGGGAGGGGCCTCTACAATGAGCAGTACTTC. The J gene is TRBJ2-1, the V gene TRBV9; TRBD2 matches at 10 bases. The J call is in doubt because the DNA end fits TRBJ2-7 better. This CDR3 has 18 residues. Germline V gene data show CDR1 as SGDLS and CDR2 as YYNGEE.